Listed below are T cell receptor beta chains from one sample, sequenced in a study of CD8 T cells in acute hepatitis C reinfection. Clones were read by immunoSEQ multiplex PCR, and TCRdb kept only the in-frame ones, dropping some. The sample carries 38,000 or so clones, more than 75% recorded once. Sample: naive CD8+ T cells from PBMCs. Receptors originate from a man younger than 40 with chronic hepatitis C. The CDR3 runs from the conserved cysteine through the conserved F or W. A D gene is named only where the DNA matches it firmly. Size tells how often a clone was seen (once, few, many) or the class of an expanded clone, and some rows leave it out.

V gene: TRBV6-5; clone size: few; D gene: NA; J gene: TRBJ1-1; CDR3 protein: CASSSGNTEAFF; CDR3 DNA: TGTGCCAGCAGTTCAGGGAACACTGAAGCTTTCTTT
V gene: TRBV10-3; clone size: NA; D gene: NA; J gene: TRBJ2-7; CDR3 protein: CAISGADYEQYF; CDR3 DNA: TGTGCCATCAGTGGGGCAGACTACGAGCAGTACTTC
V gene: TRBV11-2; clone size: few; D gene: NA; J gene: TRBJ1-4; CDR3 protein: CASREQGVEKLFF; CDR3 DNA: TGTGCCAGCAGGGAACAGGGTGTTGAAAAACTGTTTTTT
V gene: TRBV29-1; clone size: NA; D gene: TRBD1; J gene: TRBJ2-1; CDR3 protein: CSVGGGNSYNEQFF; CDR3 DNA: TGCAGCGTTGGAGGGGGCAACTCCTACAATGAGCAGTTCTTC
V gene: TRBV4-1; clone size: NA; D gene: NA; J gene: TRBJ1-5; CDR3 protein: CASSQAGDQPQHF; CDR3 DNA: TGCGCCAGCAGCCAAGCAGGGGATCAGCCCCAGCATTTT
V gene: TRBV7-8; clone size: NA; D gene: TRBD1; J gene: TRBJ1-1; CDR3 protein: CASSPTPTGTGGTEAFF; CDR3 DNA: TGTGCCAGCAGCCCTACCCCAACCGGGACAGGGGGCACTGAAGCTTTCTTT
V gene: TRBV19; clone size: once; D gene: TRBD1; J gene: TRBJ1-1; CDR3 protein: CASLALNQDRLWHTEAFF; CDR3 DNA: TGTGCCAGTCTGGCACTTAACCAGGACAGGCTTTGGCACACTGAAGCTTTCTTT
V gene: TRBV5-6; clone size: once; D gene: TRBD2; J gene: TRBJ2-2; CDR3 protein: CASSSGGGTGELFF; CDR3 DNA: TGTGCCAGCAGCTCTGGGGGGGGAACCGGGGAGCTGTTTTTT
V gene: TRBV15; clone size: NA; D gene: TRBD1; J gene: TRBJ1-6; CDR3 protein: CATSEGTGNSPLHF; CDR3 DNA: TGTGCCACCAGTGAGGGGACAGGAAATTCACCCCTCCACTTT
V gene: TRBV7-6; clone size: NA; D gene: NA; J gene: TRBJ2-7; CDR3 protein: CASGPAEDPSSYEQYF; CDR3 DNA: TGTGCCAGCGGTCCAGCGGAGGATCCCAGCTCCTACGAGCAGTACTTC
V gene: TRBV4-1; clone size: NA; D gene: NA; J gene: TRBJ1-1; CDR3 protein: CASSRGKGDTEAFF; CDR3 DNA: TGCGCCAGCAGCCGCGGGAAGGGGGACACTGAAGCTTTCTTT
V gene: TRBV27; clone size: NA; D gene: NA; J gene: TRBJ2-7; CDR3 protein: CASSLLEGPYEQYF; CDR3 DNA: TGTGCCAGCAGTTTATTAGAAGGACCCTACGAGCAGTACTTC
V gene: TRBV19; clone size: once; D gene: TRBD1; J gene: TRBJ1-1; CDR3 protein: CATGTGGPEAFF; CDR3 DNA: TGTGCCACCGGGACAGGAGGGCCTGAAGCTTTCTTT
V gene: TRBV6-1; clone size: once; D gene: NA; J gene: TRBJ1-1; CDR3 protein: CASSPDSDTEAFF; CDR3 DNA: TGTGCCAGCAGTCCCGACAGCGACACTGAAGCTTTCTTT
V gene: TRBV11-2; clone size: NA; D gene: NA; J gene: TRBJ2-5; CDR3 protein: CASSLSGASQETQYF; CDR3 DNA: TGTGCCAGCAGCTTATCCGGGGCCTCACAAGAGACCCAGTACTTC
V gene: TRBV12-5; clone size: NA; D gene: NA; J gene: TRBJ1-1; CDR3 protein: CASGPVEQGITEAFF; CDR3 DNA: TGTGCTAGTGGTCCCGTTGAACAGGGAATCACTGAAGCTTTCTTT
V gene: TRBV10-3; clone size: NA; D gene: NA; J gene: TRBJ1-1; CDR3 protein: CAISESGGTEAFF; CDR3 DNA: TGTGCCATCAGTGAGTCAGGGGGAACTGAAGCTTTCTTT
V gene: TRBV6-5; clone size: NA; D gene: TRBD2; J gene: TRBJ2-1; CDR3 protein: CASSYGGRYNEQFF; CDR3 DNA: TGTGCCAGCAGTTATGGCGGGAGATACAATGAGCAGTTCTTC
V gene: TRBV5-4; clone size: NA; D gene: TRBD1; J gene: TRBJ2-7; CDR3 protein: CATKTGTGSYEQYF; CDR3 DNA: TGTGCCACCAAGACCGGGACAGGGAGCTACGAGCAGTACTTC
V gene: TRBV6-1; clone size: NA; D gene: NA; J gene: TRBJ1-5; CDR3 protein: CASSEEAGFGYQPQHF; CDR3 DNA: TGTGCCAGCAGTGAAGAGGCGGGTTTTGGCTATCAGCCCCAGCATTTT
V gene: TRBV9; clone size: NA; D gene: NA; J gene: TRBJ2-7; CDR3 protein: CASSDRGGAEQYF; CDR3 DNA: TGTGCCAGCAGCGACAGGGGAGGAGCCGAGCAGTACTTC
V gene: TRBV30; clone size: NA; D gene: TRBD2; J gene: TRBJ2-7; CDR3 protein: CAWSLAGRAYEQYF; CDR3 DNA: TGTGCCTGGAGTCTAGCGGGGAGAGCCTACGAGCAGTACTTC
V gene: TRBV30; clone size: NA; D gene: NA; J gene: TRBJ2-1; CDR3 protein: CAWSQGRPNEQFF; CDR3 DNA: TGTGCCTGGAGTCAGGGCAGACCGAATGAGCAGTTCTTC
V gene: TRBV6-5; clone size: once; D gene: NA; J gene: TRBJ1-2; CDR3 protein: CASRPDPANYGYTF; CDR3 DNA: TGTGCCAGCAGGCCAGATCCCGCTAACTATGGCTACACCTTC
V gene: TRBV30; clone size: NA; D gene: NA; J gene: TRBJ1-5; CDR3 protein: CAWSVFIGVGQPQHF; CDR3 DNA: TGTGCCTGGAGTGTATTTATTGGGGTCGGTCAGCCCCAGCATTTT
V gene: TRBV15; clone size: NA; D gene: TRBD2; J gene: TRBJ2-7; CDR3 protein: CATSRGSGSYEQYF; CDR3 DNA: TGTGCCACCAGCAGGGGTAGCGGGTCGTACGAGCAGTACTTC
V gene: TRBV6-6; clone size: NA; D gene: TRBD1; J gene: TRBJ2-7; CDR3 protein: CATWTGKNEQYF; CDR3 DNA: TGTGCCACCTGGACAGGGAAAAACGAGCAGTACTTC
V gene: TRBV7-9; clone size: NA; D gene: TRBD1; J gene: TRBJ1-4; CDR3 protein: CASSPMTGSYEKLFF; CDR3 DNA: TGTGCCAGCAGCCCCATGACAGGGAGTTATGAAAAACTGTTTTTT
V gene: TRBV27; clone size: NA; D gene: TRBD2; J gene: TRBJ2-3; CDR3 protein: CASRALAGRTDTQYF; CDR3 DNA: TGTGCCAGCAGGGCCCTAGCGGGACGCACAGATACGCAGTATTTT
V gene: TRBV13; clone size: NA; D gene: TRBD2; J gene: TRBJ2-7; CDR3 protein: CASSVWGLAGEQYF; CDR3 DNA: TGTGCCAGCAGCGTATGGGGACTAGCGGGCGAGCAGTACTTC
V gene: TRBV6-5; clone size: NA; D gene: NA; J gene: TRBJ1-1; CDR3 protein: CASSYDQYSNTEAFF; CDR3 DNA: TGTGCCAGCAGTTACGACCAATATTCGAACACTGAAGCTTTCTTT
V gene: TRBV30; clone size: NA; D gene: TRBD1; J gene: TRBJ1-2; CDR3 protein: CAGTFPDRGHLYGYTF; CDR3 DNA: TGTGCCGGAACGTTCCCCGACAGGGGACATTTATATGGCTACACCTTC